A single TCR beta chain is shown here with its context. Here immunoSEQ multiplex PCR was the method, and the copy in TCRdb shows in-frame clones only, minus some. The top ten clones hold 13% of a sample with 110,000 to 150,000 clones, 90% to 95% of them seen once. This specimen comes from a study of control samples from healthy donors and cancer patients. The J segment lost 3 bases and the V segment lost 4 bases, leaving 6 bases of the junction unmatched. This CDR3 spans 14 amino acids. CDR1 and CDR2 from the germline V gene are MNHEY and SMNVEV (reference sequence). This receptor was obtained from a man aged 35-49 years in good health. V is TRBV27 and J is TRBJ2-7; 7 bases are a match to TRBD1. Specimen: blood. The CDR3 is CASSSSTGIYEQYF. The CDR3 region has the DNA TGTGCCAGCAGTTCCTCGACAGGGATCTACGAGCAGTACTTC.